One T cell receptor (beta chain) is described in this entry. The sample originates from a study of blood T cell repertoires in COVID-19. Study-wide background: COVID-19 samples collected from the United States, Italy and Spain covered acute and convalescent phases. PBMCs, B-cell-depleted T cells, or T cells provided the cDNA or gDNA that made up the material.

The V gene lost 3 bases and the J gene lost 10 bases, with 13 bases spanning the gap. The CDR3 totals 14 residues. From germline, CDR1 is SGHAT and CDR2 FQNNGV. Authors' analysis steps: Researchers report that nucleated cell counts were estimated from reference gene primer amplification. Clones were sequenced by immunoSEQ multiplex PCR, and TCRdb holds only the in-frame ones, with some missing. The DNA gave D and trimming, while V, J and clone size come from that table. The sample lists about 170,000 clones; more than 85% were seen once. Sequenced sample: peripheral blood. This receptor was obtained from a woman over 75 in a cohort sampled during active or convalescent COVID-19. J is TRBJ1-6 and V is TRBV11-2; TRBD1 might be the D (5 bases). CDR3 DNA: TGTGCCAGCAGCTTCGGATTCAGGGAATCACCCCTCCACTTT. Its translation: CASSFGFRESPLHF.